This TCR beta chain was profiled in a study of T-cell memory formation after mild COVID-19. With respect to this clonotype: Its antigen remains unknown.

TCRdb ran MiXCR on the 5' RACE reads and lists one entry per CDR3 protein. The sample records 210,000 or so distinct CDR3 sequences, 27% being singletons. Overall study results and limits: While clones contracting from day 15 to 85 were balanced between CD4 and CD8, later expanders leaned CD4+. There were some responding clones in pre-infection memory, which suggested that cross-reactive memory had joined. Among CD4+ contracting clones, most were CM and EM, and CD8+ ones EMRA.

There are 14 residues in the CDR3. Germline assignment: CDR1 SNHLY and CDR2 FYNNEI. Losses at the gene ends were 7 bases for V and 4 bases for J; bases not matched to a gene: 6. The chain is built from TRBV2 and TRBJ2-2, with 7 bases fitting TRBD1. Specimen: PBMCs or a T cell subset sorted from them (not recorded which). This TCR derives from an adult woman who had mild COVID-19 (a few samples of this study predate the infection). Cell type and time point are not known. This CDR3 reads CASTDREFTGELFF. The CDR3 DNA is TGTGCCAGCACCGACAGGGAATTCACCGGGGAGCTGTTTTTT.